The 3 T cell receptor beta chains below all came from one sample that was sequenced in a study of cytomegalovirus exposure and HLA in healthy donors. The PCR used 60 Vbeta and 13 Jbeta primers. The assay was immunoSEQ multiplex PCR, and TCRdb's table has in-frame clones only and misses some. The repertoire shows under 200,000 clones; the top ten hold about 6.8%. The material sequenced was PBMCs. The source of these receptors is a man in his thirties or forties in good health and CMV-seronegative.

The chain carries TRBV18 and TRBJ1-2, with D perhaps TRBD1 (5 bases). The CDR3 loop spans 16 amino acids. Trimming removed 0 bases at V and 2 bases at J, with 13 bases between. CDR1 and CDR2 from the germline V gene are KGHSH and LQKENI. The CDR3: CASSPPLASGNYGYTF. The CDR3 DNA follows: TGTGCCAGCTCACCACCCTTGGCTTCAGGGAACTATGGCTACACCTTC.

The chain employs TRBV19 and TRBJ2-7; tentatively, D is TRBD2 (6 bases). Trimming took off 2 bases at V and 2 bases at J, with 13 bases between the two ends. Germline V CDR1 and CDR2: LNHDA, SQIVND (reference sequence). This CDR3 spans 15 amino acids. The CDR3 reads CASSISGWGAYEQYF. The CDR3 DNA sequence: TGTGCCAGTAGTATATCTGGATGGGGGGCCTACGAGCAGTACTTC.

The chain carries TRBV25-1 and TRBJ1-2, with 7 bases fitting TRBD1. The V segment lost 3 bases and the J segment 8 bases; nucleotides outside the gene matches: 15. The V gene's germline CDR1 is MGHDK and CDR2 SYGVNS. The CDR3 runs to 16 residues. The DNA for the CDR3 is TGTGCCAGCAGTGAGAACAGGGGCTGGGTCCGGGGAGGCTACACCTTC. Amino acids: CASSENRGWVRGGYTF.